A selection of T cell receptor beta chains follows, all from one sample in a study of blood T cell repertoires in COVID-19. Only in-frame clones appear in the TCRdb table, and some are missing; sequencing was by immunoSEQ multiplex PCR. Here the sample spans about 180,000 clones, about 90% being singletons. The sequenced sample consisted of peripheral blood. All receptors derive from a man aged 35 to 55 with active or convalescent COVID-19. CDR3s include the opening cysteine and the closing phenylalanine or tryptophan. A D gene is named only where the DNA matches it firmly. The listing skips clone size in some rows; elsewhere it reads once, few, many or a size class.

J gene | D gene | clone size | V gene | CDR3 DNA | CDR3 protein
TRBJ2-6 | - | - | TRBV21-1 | TGTGCCAGCAGTCTATCCGGGACAGGGGGCTCTCGCTCTGGGGCCAACGTCCTGACTTTC | CASSLSGTGGSRSGANVLTF
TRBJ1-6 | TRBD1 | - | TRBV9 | TGTGCCAGCAGCGGGACCGGGACAGACGATTCACCCCTCCACTTT | CASSGTGTDDSPLHF
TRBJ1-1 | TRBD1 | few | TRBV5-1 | TGCGCCAGCACCTGGGACAGGCGGGGCACTGAAGCTTTCTTT | CASTWDRRGTEAFF
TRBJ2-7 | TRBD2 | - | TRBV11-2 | TGTGCCAGCAGCTTGACTAGCGGGGGCTACGAGCAGTACTTC | CASSLTSGGYEQYF
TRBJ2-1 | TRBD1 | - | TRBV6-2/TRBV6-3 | TGTGCCAGCAGTTACTTCTTTATGACAGGGGACTACAATGAGCAGTTCTTC | CASSYFFMTGDYNEQFF
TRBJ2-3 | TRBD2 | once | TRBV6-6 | TGTGCCAGCAGTTACTCGGGACTAGCCTACCTAGATACGCAGTATTTT | CASSYSGLAYLDTQYF
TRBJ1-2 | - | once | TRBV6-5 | TGTGCCAGCAGTTACGGGGCAGCAGGCTACACCTTC | CASSYGAAGYTF
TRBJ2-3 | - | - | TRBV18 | TGTGCCAGCTCACCAGACAGTGGCACAGATACGCAGTATTTT | CASSPDSGTDTQYF
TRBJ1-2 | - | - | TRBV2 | TGTGCCAGCCCCGGGGGGGCTAGGGCCAGGGGCTATGGCTACACCTTC | CASPGGARARGYGYTF
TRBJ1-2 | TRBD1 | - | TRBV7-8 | TGTGCCAGCAGCTTACACAGGGGTCCATCCGACTATGGCTACACCTTC | CASSLHRGPSDYGYTF
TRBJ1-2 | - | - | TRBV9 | TGTGCCAGCAGCCCTGCCTGGAGCTCCTATGGCTACACCTTC | CASSPAWSSYGYTF
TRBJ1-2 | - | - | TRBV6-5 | TGTGCCAGCAGTTACAGTCAGGGCGTCTATGGCTACACCTTC | CASSYSQGVYGYTF
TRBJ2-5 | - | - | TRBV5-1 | TGCGCCAGCAGCATCGCCCGGGGGACCCAGTACTTC | CASSIARGTQYF
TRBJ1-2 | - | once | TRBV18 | TGTGCCAGCTCACCGGCAGACTACTATGGCTACACCTTC | CASSPADYYGYTF
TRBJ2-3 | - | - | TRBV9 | TGTGCCAGCAGCGCTCCGACGGGGGGCACAGATACGCAGTATTTT | CASSAPTGGTDTQYF
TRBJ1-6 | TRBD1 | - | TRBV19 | TGTGCCAGTACCCTGACAGGGGGCGGTTCACCCCTCCACTTT | CASTLTGGGSPLHF
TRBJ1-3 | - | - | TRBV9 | TGTGCCAGCAGCGTAGGCGCCGGAGGAAACTCTGGAAACACCATATATTTT | CASSVGAGGNSGNTIYF
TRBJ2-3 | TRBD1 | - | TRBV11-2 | TGTGCCAGCAGCCAACCGGGACAGCGCACAGATACGCAGTATTTT | CASSQPGQRTDTQYF
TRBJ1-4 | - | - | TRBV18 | TGTGCCAGCTCACCATCCGGGGATGAAAAACTGTTTTTT | CASSPSGDEKLFF
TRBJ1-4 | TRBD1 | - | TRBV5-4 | TGTGCCAGCAGCTCGGACAGGTTGGGTGAAAAACTGTTTTTT | CASSSDRLGEKLFF
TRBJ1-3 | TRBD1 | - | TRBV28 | TGTGCCAGCATCCGGAGGGGGCTAAGCTCTGGAAACACCATATATTTT | CASIRRGLSSGNTIYF
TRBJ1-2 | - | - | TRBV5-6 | TGTGCCAGCAGCTTGGACAGCAACTATGGCTACACCTTC | CASSLDSNYGYTF
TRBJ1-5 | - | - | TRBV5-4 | TGTGCCAGCAGCTTGGGGGCGGGTCAGCCCCAGCATTTT | CASSLGAGQPQHF
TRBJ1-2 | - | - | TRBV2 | TGTGCCAGCAGGGACAGCGGCTATGGCTACACCTTC | CASRDSGYGYTF
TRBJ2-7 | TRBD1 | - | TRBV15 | TGTGCCACCAGCAGAGCTAGGACAGGGGTTAACGAGCAGTACTTC | CATSRARTGVNEQYF
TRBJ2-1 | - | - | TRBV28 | TGTGCCAGCAGTTTACGGTTATGGGCGACAGACCCCCCGTCGGGTGAGCAGTTCTTC | CASSLRLWATDPPSGEQFF